Sequencing of this TCR beta chain was carried out in a study of cytomegalovirus exposure and HLA in healthy donors. Overall study: Drawn from HLA-typed donors, tens of millions of unique TCRs were held in an early data release.

Primers for the PCR totalled 60 Vbeta and 13 Jbeta. Profiled with immunoSEQ multiplex PCR; TCRdb holds only in-frame clones, not every one. The sample consists of 200,000 to 250,000 clones, around 85% of them appearing once. Sequences were obtained from PBMCs. The TCR originated in a human donor in good health.

The CDR3 DNA follows: TGTGCCAGCAGCCAAGGGGTCAGGGACAATCAGCCCCAGCATTTT. Its translation is CASSQGVRDNQPQHF. The chain employs TRBV4-2 and TRBJ1-5, with D possibly matching TRBD1 (5 bases). The germline V and J ends were trimmed by 1 base and 3 bases, with 10 bases remaining between them. Germline V CDR1 and CDR2: LGHNA, YNFKEQ. The CDR3 loop spans 15 amino acids.